Listed below are T cell receptor beta chains from one sample, sequenced in a study of sequential checkpoint blockade in melanoma. Clones were read by immunoSEQ multiplex PCR, and TCRdb kept only the in-frame ones, dropping some. The table includes 15,000 or so clones, approximately 48% detected once. Sequenced material: CD8+ T cells sorted from blood (inferred from file names), taken from a patient given nivolumab and ipilimumab in sequence. The source is a human donor with melanoma. Both conserved end residues are part of each CDR3. Fields, in order: D gene, J gene, V gene, clone size, CDR3 protein, CDR3 DNA. D genes are given only for firm matches. Size tells how often a clone was seen (once, few, many) or the class of an expanded clone, and some rows leave it out.

D: -
J: TRBJ1-2
V: TRBV14
size: few
CDR3: CASSHVGGDGYTF
DNA: TGTGCCAGCAGCCATGTAGGAGGCGATGGCTACACCTTC

D: -
J: TRBJ2-1
V: TRBV6-5
size: -
CDR3: CASRLAATSYNEQFF
DNA: TGTGCCAGCAGATTAGCGGCTACCTCCTACAATGAGCAGTTCTTC

D: -
J: TRBJ1-1
V: TRBV7-9
size: few
CDR3: CASSLGGGRVNTEAFF
DNA: TGTGCCAGCAGCTTAGGAGGAGGCAGAGTGAACACTGAAGCTTTCTTT

D: -
J: TRBJ2-7
V: TRBV27
size: once
CDR3: CASNPLGGQSTPYEQYF
DNA: TGTGCCAGCAACCCGTTGGGGGGACAGAGTACGCCCTACGAGCAGTACTTC

D: -
J: TRBJ2-7
V: TRBV5-6
size: once
CDR3: CASSLVPSSYEQYF
DNA: TGTGCCAGCAGCTTGGTTCCCAGCTCCTACGAGCAGTACTTC

D: TRBD1
J: TRBJ1-2
V: TRBV7-9
size: -
CDR3: CASSSRQGNYGYTF
DNA: TGTGCCAGCAGCTCAAGACAGGGAAACTATGGCTACACCTTC

D: TRBD1
J: TRBJ1-2
V: TRBV4-2
size: -
CDR3: CASSQDGAWDRGGGYTF
DNA: TGTGCCAGCAGCCAAGATGGGGCCTGGGACAGGGGGGGAGGCTACACCTTC

D: -
J: TRBJ2-2
V: TRBV7-6
size: -
CDR3: CASSPVAGRLGTGELFF
DNA: TGTGCCAGCAGCCCGGTGGCAGGCCGATTGGGCACCGGGGAGCTGTTTTTT

D: TRBD2
J: TRBJ2-3
V: TRBV5-3
size: few
CDR3: CASSQAGESADTQYF
DNA: TGTGCCAGCAGCCAAGCGGGGGAGTCGGCAGATACGCAGTATTTT

D: -
J: TRBJ1-1
V: TRBV5-4
size: -
CDR3: CASSPWDTSDNEAFF
DNA: TGTGCCAGCAGCCCCTGGGACACCTCTGATAATGAAGCTTTCTTT

D: -
J: TRBJ2-3
V: TRBV6-1
size: -
CDR3: CASSDSPTSTDTQYF
DNA: TGTGCCAGCAGCGATAGCCCTACTAGCACAGATACGCAGTATTTT

D: -
J: TRBJ2-7
V: TRBV10-2
size: -
CDR3: CASSEPLGTFYEQYF
DNA: TGCGCCAGCAGTGAGCCTCTCGGGACTTTCTACGAGCAGTACTTC

D: -
J: TRBJ1-1
V: TRBV18
size: -
CDR3: CASSLGLTNTEAFF
DNA: TGTGCCAGCTCCCTGGGCCTCACTAACACTGAAGCTTTCTTT

D: -
J: TRBJ2-7
V: TRBV5-4
size: -
CDR3: CASSLQSLGDEQYF
DNA: TGTGCCAGCAGCTTGCAATCCCTCGGGGACGAGCAGTACTTC

D: -
J: TRBJ2-1
V: TRBV4-2
size: few
CDR3: CASSPSLARHNEQFF
DNA: TGTGCCAGCAGCCCCTCTTTAGCTCGCCACAATGAGCAGTTCTTC

D: -
J: TRBJ2-3
V: TRBV28
size: -
CDR3: CASSLLSRDTDTQYF
DNA: TGTGCCAGCAGTTTATTATCCAGGGACACAGATACGCAGTATTTT

D: -
J: TRBJ2-7
V: TRBV7-2
size: -
CDR3: CASTSSYEQYF
DNA: TGTGCCAGCACCAGCTCCTACGAGCAGTACTTC

D: TRBD1
J: TRBJ2-1
V: TRBV5-1
size: once
CDR3: CASSLGQGDEQFF
DNA: TGCGCCAGCAGCCTTGGACAGGGGGATGAGCAGTTCTTC

D: TRBD2
J: TRBJ2-1
V: TRBV11-3
size: -
CDR3: CASSVTSGGGFNEQFF
DNA: TGTGCCAGCAGCGTGACTAGCGGGGGAGGATTCAATGAGCAGTTCTTC

D: -
J: TRBJ1-1
V: TRBV7-9
size: -
CDR3: CASSLGLGSEAFF
DNA: TGTGCCAGCAGCTTAGGTTTGGGCAGTGAAGCTTTCTTT

D: -
J: TRBJ2-1
V: TRBV10-2
size: -
CDR3: CATEGGPGEQFF
DNA: TGCGCCACCGAGGGGGGGCCGGGTGAGCAGTTCTTC

D: TRBD1
J: TRBJ1-1
V: TRBV9
size: -
CDR3: CASSVEGGTGPYAEAFF
DNA: TGTGCCAGCAGCGTAGAGGGGGGGACAGGGCCGTATGCTGAAGCTTTCTTT

D: TRBD1
J: TRBJ1-5
V: TRBV28
size: -
CDR3: CASSLGTGGWSNQPQHF
DNA: TGTGCCAGCAGTTTAGGTACAGGGGGATGGAGCAATCAGCCCCAGCATTTT

D: -
J: TRBJ2-7
V: TRBV27
size: few
CDR3: CASSFASSYEQYF
DNA: TGTGCCAGCAGTTTTGCCAGCTCCTACGAGCAGTACTTC

D: -
J: TRBJ2-3
V: TRBV7-5
size: -
CDR3: CVRSPSPVARRTDTQYF
DNA: TGTGTCAGAAGCCCCTCCCCGGTGGCTAGACGAACAGATACGCAGTATTTT

D: -
J: TRBJ2-7
V: TRBV6-1
size: few
CDR3: CASAGSTPYEQYF
DNA: TGTGCCAGCGCCGGGTCCACACCGTACGAGCAGTACTTC

D: -
J: TRBJ2-6
V: TRBV8-2
size: -
CDR3: CGKINKITQSRANVLTF
DNA: TGTGGCAAGATAAACAAGATAACACAAAGTCGGGCCAACGTCCTGACTTTC

D: -
J: TRBJ1-1
V: TRBV9
size: -
CDR3: CASSGTGGFPEAFF
DNA: TGTGCCAGCAGCGGCACAGGAGGGTTCCCTGAAGCTTTCTTT

D: TRBD2
J: TRBJ2-1
V: TRBV5-6
size: few
CDR3: CASSLALGLAVYNEQFF
DNA: TGTGCCAGCAGCTTGGCGTTAGGACTAGCGGTCTACAATGAGCAGTTCTTC

D: -
J: TRBJ2-7
V: TRBV6-5
size: -
CDR3: CASSYVAEAYEQYF
DNA: TGTGCCAGCAGTTATGTGGCGGAGGCCTACGAGCAGTACTTC

D: TRBD1
J: TRBJ1-2
V: TRBV4-1
size: -
CDR3: CASSQRGGTGTYGYTF
DNA: TGCGCCAGCAGCCAACGAGGAGGGACAGGGACCTATGGCTACACCTTC

D: TRBD2
J: TRBJ2-7
V: TRBV6-5
size: -
CDR3: CASSYFLAGGGEQYF
DNA: TGTGCCAGCAGTTACTTTCTAGCGGGAGGGGGAGAGCAGTACTTC

D: TRBD2
J: TRBJ2-3
V: TRBV2
size: -
CDR3: CATGTSGNWQDTQYF
DNA: TGTGCCACCGGGACTAGCGGGAATTGGCAAGATACGCAGTATTTT

D: TRBD2
J: TRBJ2-1
V: TRBV9
size: -
CDR3: CASRGSGSEQFF
DNA: TGTGCCAGCAGAGGTAGCGGGAGTGAGCAGTTCTTC

D: -
J: TRBJ2-7
V: TRBV6-1
size: -
CDR3: CASSEEVEGTHEQYF
DNA: TGTGCCAGCAGTGAAGAAGTGGAGGGAACCCACGAGCAGTACTTC

D: -
J: TRBJ2-7
V: TRBV7-6
size: -
CDR3: CASSLMPTAFEQYF
DNA: TGTGCCAGCAGCCTTATGCCGACAGCCTTCGAGCAGTACTTC

D: -
J: TRBJ2-5
V: TRBV9
size: few
CDR3: CASSAWDTDQETQYF
DNA: TGTGCCAGCAGCGCTTGGGACACCGACCAAGAGACCCAGTACTTC

D: TRBD1
J: TRBJ1-1
V: TRBV27
size: large
CDR3: CASSLEGAPNTEAFF
DNA: TGTGCCAGCAGTTTGGAGGGGGCACCTAACACTGAAGCTTTCTTT

D: -
J: TRBJ2-2
V: TRBV29-1
size: -
CDR3: CSVEYSNTGELFF
DNA: TGCAGCGTTGAATATTCGAACACCGGGGAGCTGTTTTTT

D: TRBD1
J: TRBJ1-4
V: TRBV5-1
size: -
CDR3: CASSPRQGPNEKLFF
DNA: TGCGCCAGCAGCCCCCGACAGGGACCTAATGAAAAACTGTTTTTT

D: TRBD1
J: TRBJ2-7
V: TRBV14
size: medium-sized
CDR3: CASSQDPWGTGPEQYF
DNA: TGTGCCAGCAGCCAAGACCCTTGGGGGACAGGGCCCGAGCAGTACTTC

D: TRBD1
J: TRBJ1-1
V: TRBV4-1
size: -
CDR3: CASRQPGQGYGEAFF
DNA: TGCGCCAGCAGACAACCGGGACAGGGCTACGGTGAAGCTTTCTTT

D: -
J: TRBJ2-7
V: TRBV30
size: -
CDR3: CAWSVHHYEQYF
DNA: TGTGCCTGGAGTGTACATCACTACGAGCAGTACTTC

D: -
J: TRBJ2-3
V: TRBV6-5
size: few
CDR3: CASSYLDSSTDTQYF
DNA: TGTGCCAGCAGTTACTTGGACAGTAGCACAGATACGCAGTATTTT

D: -
J: TRBJ1-1
V: TRBV6-6
size: medium-sized
CDR3: CASSYIGDGTEAFF
DNA: TGTGCCAGCAGTTACATAGGGGATGGCACTGAAGCTTTCTTT

D: TRBD1
J: TRBJ1-4
V: TRBV7-9
size: few
CDR3: CASSLAVPGGEKLFF
DNA: TGTGCCAGCAGCTTAGCGGTGCCAGGGGGTGAAAAACTGTTTTTT